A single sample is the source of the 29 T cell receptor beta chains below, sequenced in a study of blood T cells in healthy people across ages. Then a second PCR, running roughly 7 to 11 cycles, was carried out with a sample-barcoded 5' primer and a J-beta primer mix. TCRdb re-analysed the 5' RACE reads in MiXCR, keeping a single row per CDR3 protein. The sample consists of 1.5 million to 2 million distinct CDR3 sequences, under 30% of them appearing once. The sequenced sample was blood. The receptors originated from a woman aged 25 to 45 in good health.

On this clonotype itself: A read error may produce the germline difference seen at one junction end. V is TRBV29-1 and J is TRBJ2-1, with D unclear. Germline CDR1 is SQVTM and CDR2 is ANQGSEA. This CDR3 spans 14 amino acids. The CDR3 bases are TGCAGCGTTGAAGTGGCTTCCTTTTACAATGAGCCGTTCTTC. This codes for CSVEVASFYNEPFF.

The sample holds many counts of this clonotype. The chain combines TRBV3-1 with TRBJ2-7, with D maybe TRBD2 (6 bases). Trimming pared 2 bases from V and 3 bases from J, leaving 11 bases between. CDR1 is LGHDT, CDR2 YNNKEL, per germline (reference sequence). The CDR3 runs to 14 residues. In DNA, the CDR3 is TGTGCCAGCAGCCAAACGAGGAGGGGCTACGAGCAGTACTTC. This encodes CASSQTRRGYEQYF.

The CDR3 sequence is CASRTAAKTSYNEQFF. The CDR3 coding sequence is TGTGCCAGTCGGACGGCAGCGAAAACCTCCTACAATGAGCAGTTCTTC. This chain links TRBV12-3 or TRBV12-4 with TRBJ2-1; D unclear. The CDR3 runs 16 residues. V lost 9 bases, J lost 0 bases, and 18 bases lay in between.

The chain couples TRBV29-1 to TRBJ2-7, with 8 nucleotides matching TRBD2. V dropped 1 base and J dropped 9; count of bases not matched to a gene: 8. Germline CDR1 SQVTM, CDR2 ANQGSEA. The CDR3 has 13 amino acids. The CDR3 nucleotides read TGCAGCGTTGAAGCCGGGGGGGAATGGCGGCAGTACTTC. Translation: CSVEAGGEWRQYF.

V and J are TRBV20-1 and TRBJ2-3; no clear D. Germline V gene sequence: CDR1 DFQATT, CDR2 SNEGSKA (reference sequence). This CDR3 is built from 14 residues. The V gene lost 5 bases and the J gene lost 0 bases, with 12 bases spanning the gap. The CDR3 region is CSALSDSSTDTQYF. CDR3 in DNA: TGCAGTGCTTTGTCAGACTCCAGCACAGATACGCAGTATTTT.

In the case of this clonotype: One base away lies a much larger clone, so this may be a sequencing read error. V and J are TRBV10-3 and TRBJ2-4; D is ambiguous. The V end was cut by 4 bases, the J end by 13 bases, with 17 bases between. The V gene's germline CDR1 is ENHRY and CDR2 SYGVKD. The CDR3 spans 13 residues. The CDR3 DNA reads TGTGCCATCAGTGGAGCGTCCTACAATGAGCAGTACTTC. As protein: CAISGASYNEQYF.

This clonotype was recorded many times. The CDR3 DNA sequence: TGTGCCACCAGCAGAGATGGGCAGGGTAATCAGCCCCAGCATTTT. Protein product: CATSRDGQGNQPQHF. J is TRBJ1-5 and V is TRBV15; D is possibly TRBD1 (5 bases). The ends were cut back, 0 bases at V and 4 bases at J, with 10 bases in the middle. From germline, CDR1 is LNHNV and CDR2 YYDKDF (reference sequence). The CDR3 covers 15 residues.

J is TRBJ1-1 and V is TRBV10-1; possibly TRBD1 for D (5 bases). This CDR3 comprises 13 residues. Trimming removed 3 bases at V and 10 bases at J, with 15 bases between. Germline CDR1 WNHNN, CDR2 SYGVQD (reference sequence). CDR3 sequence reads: CASSDPAPGVAFF. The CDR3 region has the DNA TGCGCCAGCAGTGACCCTGCCCCGGGGGTAGCTTTCTTT.

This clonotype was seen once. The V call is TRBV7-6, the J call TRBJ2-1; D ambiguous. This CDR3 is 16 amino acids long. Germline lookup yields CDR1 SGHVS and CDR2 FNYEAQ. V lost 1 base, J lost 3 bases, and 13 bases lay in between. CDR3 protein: CASSLVRLADYNEQFF. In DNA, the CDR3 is TGTGCCAGCAGCTTAGTTAGGTTAGCAGACTACAATGAGCAGTTCTTC. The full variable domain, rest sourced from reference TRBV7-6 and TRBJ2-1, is GAGVSQSPRYKVTKRGQDVALRCDPISGHVSLYWYRQALGQGPEFLTYFNYEAQQDKSGLPNDRFSAERPEGSISTLTIQRTEQRDSAMYRCASSLVRLADYNEQFFGPGTRLTVL.

The CDR3: CASGEREPGYTF. The CDR3 coding sequence is TGTGCCAGCGGTGAGAGGGAGCCAGGCTACACCTTC. This rearrangement joins TRBV3-1 to TRBJ1-2; D not resolved. Germline CDR1 and CDR2: LGHDT and YNNKEL (reference sequence). V lost 8 bases to trimming and J lost 8 bases, with 15 bases between them. The CDR3 extends over 12 amino acids.

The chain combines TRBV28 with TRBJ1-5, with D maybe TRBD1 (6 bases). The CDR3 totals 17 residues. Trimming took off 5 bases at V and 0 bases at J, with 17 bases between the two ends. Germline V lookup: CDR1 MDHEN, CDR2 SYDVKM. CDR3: CASSRGHRFYSNQPQHF. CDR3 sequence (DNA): TGTGCCAGCAGTAGGGGACACAGGTTTTATAGCAATCAGCCCCAGCATTTT.

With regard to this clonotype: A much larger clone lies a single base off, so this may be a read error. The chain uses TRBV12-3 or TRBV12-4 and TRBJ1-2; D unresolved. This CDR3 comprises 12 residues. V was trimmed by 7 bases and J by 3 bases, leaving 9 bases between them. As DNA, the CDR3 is TGTGCCAGCACCAAGGAAGACTATGGCTACACCTTC. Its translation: CASTKEDYGYTF.

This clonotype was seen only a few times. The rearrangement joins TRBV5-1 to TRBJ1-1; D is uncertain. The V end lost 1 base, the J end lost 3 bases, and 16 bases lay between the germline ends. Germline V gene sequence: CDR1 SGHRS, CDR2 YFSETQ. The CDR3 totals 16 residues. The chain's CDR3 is CASSLSGRQTDTEAFF. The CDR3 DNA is TGCGCCAGCAGCTTGTCTGGACGACAAACGGACACTGAAGCTTTCTTT. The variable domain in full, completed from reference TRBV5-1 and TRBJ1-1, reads KAGVTQTPRYLIKTRGQQVTLSCSPISGHRSVSWYQQTPGQGLQFLFEYFSETQRNKGNFPGRFSGRQFSNSRSEMNVSTLELGDSALYLCASSLSGRQTDTEAFFGQGTRLTVV.

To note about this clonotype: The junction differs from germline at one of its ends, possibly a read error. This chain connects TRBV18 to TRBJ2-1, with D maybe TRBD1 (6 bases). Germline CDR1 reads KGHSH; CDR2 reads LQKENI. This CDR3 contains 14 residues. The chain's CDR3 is CASSLQSRDNKQFF. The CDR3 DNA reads TGTGCCAGCTCTCTGCAGAGTCGGGACAATAAGCAGTTCTTC.

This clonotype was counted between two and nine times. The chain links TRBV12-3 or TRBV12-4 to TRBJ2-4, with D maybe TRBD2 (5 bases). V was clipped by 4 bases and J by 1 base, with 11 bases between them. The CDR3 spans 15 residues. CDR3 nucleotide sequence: TGTGCCAGCAGTTCGGAGGACTCCGCCAAAAACATTCAGTACTTC. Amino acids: CASSSEDSAKNIQYF.

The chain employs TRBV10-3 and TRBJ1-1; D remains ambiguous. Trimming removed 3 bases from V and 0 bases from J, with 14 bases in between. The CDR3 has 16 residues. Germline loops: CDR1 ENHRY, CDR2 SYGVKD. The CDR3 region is CAISDPAQGMNTEAFF. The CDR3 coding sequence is TGTGCCATCAGTGACCCCGCCCAAGGAATGAACACTGAAGCTTTCTTT.

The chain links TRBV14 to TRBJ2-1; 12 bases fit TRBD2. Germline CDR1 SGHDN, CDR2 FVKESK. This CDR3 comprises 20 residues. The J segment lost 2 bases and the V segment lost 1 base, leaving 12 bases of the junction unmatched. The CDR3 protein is CASSQGAWVLAGGAYNEQFF. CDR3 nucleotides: TGTGCCAGCAGCCAAGGGGCCTGGGTACTAGCGGGGGGCGCCTACAATGAGCAGTTCTTC.

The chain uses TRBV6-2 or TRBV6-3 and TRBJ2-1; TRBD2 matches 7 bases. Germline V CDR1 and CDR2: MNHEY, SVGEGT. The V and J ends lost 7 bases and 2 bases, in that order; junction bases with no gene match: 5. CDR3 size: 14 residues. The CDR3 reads CASNRAGPYNEQFF. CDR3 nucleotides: TGTGCCAGCAATCGAGCGGGACCCTACAATGAGCAGTTCTTC.

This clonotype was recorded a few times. Here the CDR3 reads CSVVGGLNTGELFF. CDR3 bases: TGCAGCGTTGTCGGGGGACTGAACACCGGGGAGCTGTTTTTT. The chain has TRBV29-1 and TRBJ2-2; D might be TRBD2 (6 bases). Trimming stripped 4 bases from V and 1 base from J, with 10 bases between. Germline CDR1 is SQVTM and CDR2 is ANQGSEA. The CDR3 spans 14 residues.

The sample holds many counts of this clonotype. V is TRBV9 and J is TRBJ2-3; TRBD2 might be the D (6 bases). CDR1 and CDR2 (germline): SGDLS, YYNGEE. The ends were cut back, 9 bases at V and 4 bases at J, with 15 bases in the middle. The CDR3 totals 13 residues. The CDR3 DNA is TGTGCCACTCTGCGGGGTACTTCAGATACGCAGTATTTT. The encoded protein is CATLRGTSDTQYF.

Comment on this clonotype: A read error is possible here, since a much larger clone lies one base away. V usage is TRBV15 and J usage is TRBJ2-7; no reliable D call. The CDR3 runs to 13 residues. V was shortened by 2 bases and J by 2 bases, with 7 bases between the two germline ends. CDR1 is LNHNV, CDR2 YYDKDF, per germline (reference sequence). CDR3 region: CATSRQVAYEQYF. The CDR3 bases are TGTGCCACCAGCAGACAGGTTGCCTACGAGCAGTACTTC.

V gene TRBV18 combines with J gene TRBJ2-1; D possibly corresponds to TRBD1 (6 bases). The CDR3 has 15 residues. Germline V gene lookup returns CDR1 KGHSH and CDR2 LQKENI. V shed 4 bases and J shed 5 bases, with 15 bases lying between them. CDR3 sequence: CASSHRDPFNNEQFF. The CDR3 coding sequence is TGTGCCAGCTCACACAGGGATCCCTTCAACAATGAGCAGTTCTTC.

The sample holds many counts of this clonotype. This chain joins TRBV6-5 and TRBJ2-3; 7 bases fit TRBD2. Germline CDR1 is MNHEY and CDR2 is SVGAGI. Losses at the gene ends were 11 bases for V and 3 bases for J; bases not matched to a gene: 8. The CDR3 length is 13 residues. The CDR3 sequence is CAVSGAVTDTQYF. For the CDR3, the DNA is TGTGCCGTCAGCGGGGCAGTGACAGATACGCAGTATTTT.

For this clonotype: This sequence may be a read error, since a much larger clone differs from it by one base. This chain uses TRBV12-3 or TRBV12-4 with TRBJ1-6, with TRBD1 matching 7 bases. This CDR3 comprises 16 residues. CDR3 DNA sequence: TGTGCCAGCAGCCAAGGGGGCGGGATATATAATCCACCCCTCCACTTT. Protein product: CASSQGGGIYNPPLHF.

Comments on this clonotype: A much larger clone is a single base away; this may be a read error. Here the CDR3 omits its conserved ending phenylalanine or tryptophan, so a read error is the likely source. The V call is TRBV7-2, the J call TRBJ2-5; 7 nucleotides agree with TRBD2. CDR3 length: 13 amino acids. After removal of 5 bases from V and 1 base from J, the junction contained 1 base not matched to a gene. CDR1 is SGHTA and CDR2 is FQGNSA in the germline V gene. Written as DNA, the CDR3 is TGTGCCAGCAGCGCTAGCGGCCAAGAGACCCAGTACGTC. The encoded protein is CASSASGQETQYV.

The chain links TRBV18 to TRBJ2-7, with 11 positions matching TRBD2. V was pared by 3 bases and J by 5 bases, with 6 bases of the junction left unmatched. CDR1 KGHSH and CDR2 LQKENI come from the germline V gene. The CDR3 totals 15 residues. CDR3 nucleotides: TGTGCCAGCTCACCCATACTAGCGGGGGATGACGAGCAGTACTTC. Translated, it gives CASSPILAGDDEQYF.

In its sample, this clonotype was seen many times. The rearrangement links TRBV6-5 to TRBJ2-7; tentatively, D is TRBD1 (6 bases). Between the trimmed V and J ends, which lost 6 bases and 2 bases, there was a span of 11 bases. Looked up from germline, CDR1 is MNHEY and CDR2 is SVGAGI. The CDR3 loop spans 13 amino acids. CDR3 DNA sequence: TGTGCCAGCAGACAGGGTGGGACCTACGAGCAGTACTTC. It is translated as CASRQGGTYEQYF.

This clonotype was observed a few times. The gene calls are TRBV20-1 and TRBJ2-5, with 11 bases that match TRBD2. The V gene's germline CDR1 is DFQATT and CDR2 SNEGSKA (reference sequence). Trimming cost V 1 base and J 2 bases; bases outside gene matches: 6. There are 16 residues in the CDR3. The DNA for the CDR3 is TGCAGTGCTAGAGGCAGGACTAGCGGGCCTCAAGAGACCCAGTACTTC. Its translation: CSARGRTSGPQETQYF.

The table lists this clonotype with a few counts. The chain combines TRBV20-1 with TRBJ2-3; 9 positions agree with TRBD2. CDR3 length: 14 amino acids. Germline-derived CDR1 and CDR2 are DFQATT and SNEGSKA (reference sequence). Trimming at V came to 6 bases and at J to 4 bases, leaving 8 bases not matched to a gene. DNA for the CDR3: TGCAGTGCCTCCGGGACTAGCTCCTCAGATACGCAGTATTTT. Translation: CSASGTSSSDTQYF.